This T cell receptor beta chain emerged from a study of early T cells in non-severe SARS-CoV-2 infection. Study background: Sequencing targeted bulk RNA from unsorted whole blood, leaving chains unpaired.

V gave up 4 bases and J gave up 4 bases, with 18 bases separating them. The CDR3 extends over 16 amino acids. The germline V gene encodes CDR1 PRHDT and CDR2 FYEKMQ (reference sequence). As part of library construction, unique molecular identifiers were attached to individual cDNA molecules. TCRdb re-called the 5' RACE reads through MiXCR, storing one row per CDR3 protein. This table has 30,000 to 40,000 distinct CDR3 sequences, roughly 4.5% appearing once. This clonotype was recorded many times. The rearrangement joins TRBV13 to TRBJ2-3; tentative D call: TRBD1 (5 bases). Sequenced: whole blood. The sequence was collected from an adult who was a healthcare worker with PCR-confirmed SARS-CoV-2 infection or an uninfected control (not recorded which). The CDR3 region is CASSSRQRSGADTQYF. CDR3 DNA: TGTGCCAGCAGCTCGAGACAGCGTTCTGGGGCAGATACGCAGTATTTT.